The 18 T cell receptor beta chains presented below share a single source sample, sequenced in a study of shared clonotypes between healthy human individuals. TCRdb keeps only in-frame clones here, not all; method: immunoSEQ multiplex PCR. The sample includes about 770,000 clones, roughly 72% of them seen just once. The sequenced sample was memory CD4+ T cells sorted from blood. Subset given: CD45RA-negative fraction. Receptors originate from a woman aged 30 to 39 in good health.

The chain is built from TRBV9 and TRBJ1-1; maybe TRBD1 (6 bases). The V gene's germline CDR1 is SGDLS and CDR2 YYNGEE. This CDR3 spans 14 amino acids. The V end was cut by 3 bases, the J end by 7 bases, with 16 bases between. CDR3 region: CASSEQTGINEAFF. The DNA of the CDR3 is TGTGCCAGCAGCGAACAGACAGGCATAAATGAAGCTTTCTTT. Full variable domain (missing parts from reference TRBV9 and TRBJ1-1): DSGVTQTPKHLITATGQRVTLRCSPRSGDLSVYWYQQSLDQGLQFLIQYYNGEERAKGNILERFSAQQFPDLHSELNLSSLELGDSALYFCASSEQTGINEAFFGQGTRLTVV.

This clone has a handful of counts. The chain employs TRBV11-3 and TRBJ2-7; TRBD1 or TRBD2 may be the D gene (5 bases each). The CDR3 is 19 amino acids. V lost 0 bases and J lost 0, with 21 bases in between. CDR1 and CDR2 (germline): SGHNT, YENEEA. CDR3 nucleotide sequence: TGTGCCAGCAGCTTAGAGGGGGTTAATCGCGCAGGCGACTCCTACGAGCAGTACTTC. As protein: CASSLEGVNRAGDSYEQYF.

The J gene is TRBJ2-1, the V gene TRBV7-6, with 10 bases matching TRBD1. Germline V gene sequence: CDR1 SGHVS, CDR2 FNYEAQ. The trim removed 4 bases at V and 4 bases at J, leaving 10 bases unmatched. This CDR3 region has 17 residues. CDR3 nucleotide sequence: TGTGCCAGCAGCTCACGAACCGGGACAGGGGTATACAATGAGCAGTTCTTC. The encoded protein is CASSSRTGTGVYNEQFF.

This clone was recorded only once. The V and J genes are TRBV5-1 and TRBJ1-2; TRBD1 might be the D (6 bases). In germline, CDR1 is SGHRS, CDR2 YFSETQ. This CDR3 spans 15 amino acids. Trimming stripped 0 bases from V and 7 bases from J, with 16 bases between. The CDR3 bases are TGCGCCAGCAGCTTGGCTTCGGGGGCTCGGACTGGCTACACCTTC. Residues: CASSLASGARTGYTF.

The chain uses TRBV28 and TRBJ1-2, with D possibly TRBD1 on 5 matching bases. Between the trimmed V and J ends, which lost 2 bases and 8 bases, there was a span of 15 bases. This CDR3 spans 14 amino acids. In germline, CDR1 is MDHEN, CDR2 SYDVKM. Here the CDR3 DNA reads TGTGCCAGCAGTTTAGACAGTCTACCTGGGGGCTACACCTTC. It specifies CASSLDSLPGGYTF.

This chain uses TRBV7-9 with TRBJ2-2, with 12 positions matching TRBD2. Germline trimming cut 5 bases from V and 17 bases from J; bases unmatched to any gene: 9. The CDR3 runs 13 residues. CDR1 is SEHNR and CDR2 is FQNEAQ in the germline V gene (reference sequence). DNA for the CDR3: TGTGCCAGCAGCCTCGGGACTAGCGGGTTACGCTTTTTT. It specifies CASSLGTSGLRFF. Supplemented by reference TRBV7-9 and TRBJ2-2, the full variable domain reads DTGVSQNPRHKITKRGQNVTFRCDPISEHNRLYWYRQTLGQGPEFLTYFQNEAQLEKSRLLSDRFSAERPKGSFSTLEIQRTEQGDSAMYLCASSLGTSGLRFFGEGSRLTVL.

This rearrangement joins TRBV7-9 to TRBJ1-4; D is unclear. Deletions cut 0 bases from V and 4 bases from J, with 6 bases between. In germline, CDR1 is SEHNR, CDR2 FQNEAQ (reference sequence). This CDR3 has 14 residues. CDR3 region: CASSLASNNEKLFF. In DNA, the CDR3 is TGTGCCAGCAGCTTAGCTTCGAATAATGAAAAACTGTTTTTT.

The J gene is TRBJ2-7, the V gene TRBV19; D gene ambiguous. The CDR3 extends over 11 amino acids. Germline CDR1 LNHDA, CDR2 SQIVND (reference sequence). With 7 bases removed from V and 3 bases from J, the gap between germline ends came to 7 bases. In nucleotides, the CDR3 is TGTGCCAGTATTTTAGGCTACGAGCAGTACTTC. Its protein is CASILGYEQYF.

This rearrangement joins TRBV2 to TRBJ2-5, with D tentatively TRBD2 (5 bases). Germline CDR1 and CDR2: SNHLY and FYNNEI. There are 14 residues in the CDR3. V lost 7 bases to trimming and J lost 2 bases, with 14 bases between them. The CDR3 is CASIKETGQETQYF. As DNA, the CDR3 is TGTGCCAGCATTAAGGAGACGGGACAAGAGACCCAGTACTTC.

This clone came up a few times. The same CDR3 is also encoded by other DNA sequences in this sample. This chain joins TRBV27 and TRBJ2-7; D gene unclear. Germline V gene sequence: CDR1 MNHEY, CDR2 SMNVEV (reference sequence). CDR3 length: 14 amino acids. The germline V and J ends were trimmed by 2 bases and 3 bases, with 11 bases remaining between them. The CDR3 here is CASSLRAGYYEQYF. The CDR3 region has the DNA TGTGCCAGCAGTTTAAGGGCAGGCTACTACGAGCAGTACTTC.

This clone has more than one count but fewer than ten. V gene TRBV6-1 combines with J gene TRBJ1-2, with D possibly being TRBD1 (5 bases). The CDR3 contains 13 residues. V shed 6 bases and J shed 4 bases, with 12 bases lying between them. CDR1 MNHNS and CDR2 SASEGT come from the germline V gene. CDR3 region: CASSRDQPYGYTF. The CDR3, as DNA: TGTGCCAGCAGCCGGGACCAACCCTATGGCTACACCTTC.

Regarding this clone: This specimen includes other DNA sequences encoding the same CDR3. The CDR3 nucleotides are TGCGCCAGCAGCTTGGTGGGGAGCTACAATGAGCAGTTCTTC. Its translation is CASSLVGSYNEQFF. The V gene is TRBV5-1, the J gene TRBJ2-1, with TRBD2 as a possible D gene (5 bases). CDR1 is SGHRS and CDR2 is YFSETQ in the germline V gene. Trimming cost V 0 bases and J 3 bases, with 7 bases left between them. The CDR3 loop spans 14 amino acids.

Only a few counts were recorded for this clone. Other DNA sequences in this sample translate to the same CDR3. The chain employs TRBV5-1 and TRBJ2-1; 7 nucleotides align to TRBD2. Unmatched junction bases numbered 6, after V lost 3 bases and J lost 3 bases. The CDR3 consists of 15 residues. From germline, CDR1 is SGHRS and CDR2 YFSETQ. Here the CDR3 DNA reads TGCGCCAGCAGCTCCTCTTCGGGAGGCTACAATGAGCAGTTCTTC. Translated: CASSSSSGGYNEQFF.

The table lists this clone with a few counts. V gene TRBV2 combines with J gene TRBJ1-5; D gene ambiguous. V lost 4 bases to trimming and J lost 0 bases, with 19 bases between them. The CDR3 runs to 18 residues. Germline values: CDR1 SNHLY, CDR2 FYNNEI. CDR3 sequence: CASSVEGSSPYSNQPQHF. In DNA, the CDR3 is TGTGCCAGCAGTGTCGAAGGTTCAAGCCCGTATAGCAATCAGCCCCAGCATTTT.

The J gene is TRBJ2-7, the V gene TRBV28; TRBD1 aligns across 8 bases. The junction had 4 bases not matched to a gene; V was cut back by 4 bases and J by 2 bases. The CDR3 spans 14 residues. Germline values: CDR1 MDHEN, CDR2 SYDVKM. CDR3 sequence: CASSSGQETYEQYF. CDR3 bases: TGTGCCAGCAGTTCGGGACAGGAAACCTACGAGCAGTACTTC. Using reference TRBV28 and TRBJ2-7 for the parts outside the CDR3, the full variable domain is DVKVTQSSRYLVKRTGEKVFLECVQDMDHENMFWYRQDPGLGLRLIYFSYDVKMKEKGDIPEGYSVSREKKERFSLILESASTNQTSMYLCASSSGQETYEQYFGPGTRLTVT.

This chain uses TRBV6-1 with TRBJ1-5; tentative D call: TRBD1 (6 bases). In germline, CDR1 is MNHNS, CDR2 SASEGT. The CDR3 spans 16 residues. Trimming left V 3 bases short and J 0 bases short, with 12 bases between. The DNA for the CDR3 is TGTGCCAGCAGTGATAGGGGGAGGGTTAGCAATCAGCCCCAGCATTTT. Translation: CASSDRGRVSNQPQHF.

This clone was counted at least ten times. V and J are TRBV5-1 and TRBJ2-2; 7 bases line up with TRBD2. V gave up 1 base and J gave up 0 bases; unmatched junction bases: 9. The CDR3 contains 18 residues. In germline, CDR1 is SGHRS, CDR2 YFSETQ. CDR3 sequence reads: CASSLTAGVGANTGELFF. CDR3 DNA: TGCGCCAGCAGCTTGACGGCGGGAGTAGGGGCGAACACCGGGGAGCTGTTTTTT.

The chain employs TRBV5-6 and TRBJ2-3, with D hard to call. CDR1 and CDR2 from the germline V gene are SGHDT and YYEEEE. V was cut by 4 bases and J by 0 bases, with 6 bases left in between. The CDR3 totals 13 residues. The CDR3: CASSVKSTDTQYF. In nucleotides, the CDR3 is TGTGCCAGCAGCGTAAAAAGCACAGATACGCAGTATTTT.